A selection of T cell receptor beta chains follows, all from one sample in a study of blood T cell repertoires in COVID-19. The method was immunoSEQ multiplex PCR; TCRdb's version includes in-frame clones alone and lacks a portion of them. The sample records under 300,000 clones, around 87% being singletons. Sequenced sample: PBMCs or T cells enriched from blood (not recorded which). The receptors derive from a woman aged 25 to 39 with acute COVID-19. Each CDR3 is given with its conserved first and last residue.

len	v_gene	CDR3aa
18	TRBV27	CASSPTGQGLSRNEKLFF
17	TRBV9	CASSVAGWDRGEGTQYF
16	TRBV28	CASSSAGGVPNEKLFF
13	TRBV3-1/TRBV3-2	CASSHTGNQPQHF
14	TRBV6-5	CASSYSRTYDEQFF
17	TRBV29-1	CSVERDALLQMNTEAFF
15	TRBV6-6	CASSYTQQTNNEQFF
14	TRBV6-5	CASSLRQGNQPQHF
17	TRBV27	CASTPLAGARGNTEAFF
17	TRBV9	CASSVGGGGASNTEAFF
18	TRBV18	CASSPNSSGQGSGNTIYF
17	TRBV28	CASSTHPGARSGNTIYF
15	TRBV3-1/TRBV3-2	CASSQDTGQYNEQFF
18	TRBV11-2	CASSLGPRRTSEKETQYF
14	TRBV6-1	CASSETALPSGYTF
14	TRBV5-6	CASSSGQPGNTIYF
14	TRBV5-1	CASSPGQGNEKLFF
17	TRBV7-9	CASSSAVGLAGTDTQYF
14	TRBV28	CASRRSGAEQPQHF
13	TRBV27	CASRRTGVPGYTF
17	TRBV7-3	CASSLTRTSGSLSEQFF
15	TRBV24-1	CATSDPGDYTGELFF
13	TRBV6-5	CASSYGRNYGYTF